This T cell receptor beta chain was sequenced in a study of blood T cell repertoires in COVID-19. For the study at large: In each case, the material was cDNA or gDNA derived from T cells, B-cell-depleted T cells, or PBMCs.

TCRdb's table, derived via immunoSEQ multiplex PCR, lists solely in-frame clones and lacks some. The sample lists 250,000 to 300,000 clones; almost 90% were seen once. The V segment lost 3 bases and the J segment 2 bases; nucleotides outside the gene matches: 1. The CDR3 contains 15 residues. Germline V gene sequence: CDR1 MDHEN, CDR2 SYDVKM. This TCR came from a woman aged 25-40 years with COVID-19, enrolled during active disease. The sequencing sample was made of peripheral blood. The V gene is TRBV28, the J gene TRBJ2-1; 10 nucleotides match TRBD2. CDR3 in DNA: TGTGCCAGCAGTTTGGGGACTAGCGCCTACAATGAGCAGTTCTTC. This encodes CASSLGTSAYNEQFF.